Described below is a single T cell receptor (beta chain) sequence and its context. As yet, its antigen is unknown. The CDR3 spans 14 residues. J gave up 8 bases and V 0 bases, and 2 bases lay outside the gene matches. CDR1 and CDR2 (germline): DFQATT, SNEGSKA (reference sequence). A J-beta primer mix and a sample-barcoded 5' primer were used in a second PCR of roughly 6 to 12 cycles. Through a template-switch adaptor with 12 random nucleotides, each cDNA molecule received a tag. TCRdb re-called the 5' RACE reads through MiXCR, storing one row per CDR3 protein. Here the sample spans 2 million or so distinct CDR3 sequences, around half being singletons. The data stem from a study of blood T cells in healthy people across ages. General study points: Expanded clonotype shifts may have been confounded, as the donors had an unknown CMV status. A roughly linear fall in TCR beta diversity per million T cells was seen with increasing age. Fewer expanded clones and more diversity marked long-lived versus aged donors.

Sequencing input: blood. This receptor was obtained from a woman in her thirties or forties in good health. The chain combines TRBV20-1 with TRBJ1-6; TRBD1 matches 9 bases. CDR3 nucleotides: TGCAGTGCTAGAGAGGACAGGGGTCATTCACCCCTCCACTTT. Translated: CSAREDRGHSPLHF.